The rows below give T cell receptor beta chains drawn from one sample of a study of OX40 agonist ivuxolimab in advanced cancers. TCRdb's table, derived via immunoSEQ multiplex PCR, lists solely in-frame clones and lacks some. The data show some 48,000 clones, 60% to 80% seen once. The material sequenced was CD4+ or CD8+ T cells sorted from blood, taken in a trial of the OX40 agonist ivuxolimab. These receptors were obtained from an adult with an advanced solid tumor such as melanoma, head and neck, liver or kidney cancer. Each CDR3 is given with its conserved first and last residue. The D gene is left open where the match is weak. Part of the rows lack a size; the others show once, few, many or a class for expanded clones.

NA,TRBJ1-2,NA,TRBV5-4,CASSHTANYGYTF,TGTGCCAGCAGCCACACAGCAAACTATGGCTACACCTTC
NA,TRBJ1-5,TRBD1,TRBV19,CASSTGTVSNQPQHF,TGTGCCAGTAGTACCGGGACAGTTAGCAATCAGCCCCAGCATTTT
NA,TRBJ2-7,NA,TRBV7-2,CASSLAVYEQYF,TGTGCCAGCAGCTTAGCGGTTTACGAGCAGTACTTC
few,TRBJ2-5,NA,TRBV20-1,CSAQSQETQYF,TGCAGTGCCCAGTCCCAAGAGACCCAGTACTTC
once,TRBJ1-2,TRBD1,TRBV7-2,CASSLAATGTYGYTF,TGTGCCAGCAGCTTAGCCGCGACAGGGACCTATGGCTACACCTTC
NA,TRBJ2-1,TRBD2,TRBV11-2,CASSLGISGRYNEQFF,TGTGCCAGCAGCTTAGGTATTAGCGGGAGGTACAATGAGCAGTTCTTC
NA,TRBJ1-6,TRBD1,TRBV25-1,CASSGTAYSPLHF,TGTGCCAGCAGCGGGACAGCCTATTCACCCCTCCACTTT
few,TRBJ2-2,TRBD2,TRBV6-5,CASSYSRLAGTGELFF,TGTGCCAGCAGTTACTCGAGACTAGCGGGGACCGGGGAGCTGTTTTTT
NA,TRBJ2-1,TRBD2,TRBV5-1,CASSPGLAGGPDNEQFF,TGCGCCAGCAGCCCGGGACTAGCGGGAGGGCCCGACAATGAGCAGTTCTTC
NA,TRBJ2-1,TRBD1,TRBV11-2,CASSTHRGYMMNEQFF,TGTGCCAGCAGCACCCACAGGGGGTACATGATGAATGAGCAGTTCTTC
NA,TRBJ2-1,NA,TRBV18,CASSPDRPNEQFF,TGTGCCAGCTCACCGGACAGACCCAATGAGCAGTTCTTC
NA,TRBJ2-3,TRBD2,TRBV6-1,CATRLAGVKDTQYF,TGTGCCACCAGACTAGCGGGAGTCAAAGATACGCAGTATTTT
NA,TRBJ1-2,NA,TRBV5-8,CASSLAGSYYGYTF,TGTGCCAGCAGCTTGGCAGGCAGTTACTATGGCTACACCTTC
NA,TRBJ1-1,TRBD1,TRBV4-3,CASSQGPAGGWETEAFF,TGCGCCAGCAGCCAAGGTCCCGCAGGGGGCTGGGAGACTGAAGCTTTCTTT
NA,TRBJ2-1,TRBD2,TRBV27,CASSLLAGGAEQFF,TGTGCCAGCAGTTTACTAGCGGGAGGGGCTGAGCAGTTCTTC
NA,TRBJ2-7,NA,TRBV5-5,CASRRDFYEQYF,TGTGCCAGCAGACGGGATTTCTACGAGCAGTACTTC
NA,TRBJ1-1,NA,TRBV9,CASSVENRLTLKGDTEAFF,TGTGCCAGCAGCGTAGAGAACAGGTTGACACTGAAGGGGGACACTGAAGCTTTCTTT
NA,TRBJ2-7,TRBD2,TRBV30,CAWDSGRAGEQYF,TGTGCCTGGGATAGCGGGAGGGCCGGGGAGCAGTACTTC
NA,TRBJ1-2,NA,TRBV7-2,CASSLVPGYGYTF,TGTGCCAGCAGCTTAGTTCCGGGCTATGGCTACACCTTC
NA,TRBJ2-7,NA,TRBV25-1,CASSESGVQTYEQYF,TGTGCCAGCAGTGAATCAGGGGTACAAACTTACGAGCAGTACTTC
once,TRBJ1-1,NA,TRBV18,CASSPYSVNTEAFF,TGTGCCAGCTCACCTTATTCAGTGAACACTGAAGCTTTCTTT
NA,TRBJ1-2,TRBD1,TRBV10-3,CAISVAGGGYGYTF,TGTGCCATCAGTGTGGCAGGGGGGGGCTATGGCTACACCTTC